The entry that follows covers one T cell receptor (beta chain) sequence. This clonotype showed up just a few times. No cognate antigen has been identified for it. No base quality values were provided; no much bigger clone lies one nucleotide off. The sample belongs to a study of T-cell reconstitution after alpha-beta-depleted transplantation in children (dated by TCRdb to 2016 to 2017). About the investigation overall: Using TCR repertoire profiling, the study quantitatively followed how T-cell immune reconstitution unfolded in children after TCRalphabeta/CD19-depleted allogeneic hematopoietic cell transplantation. Results and caveats for the whole study, not just this receptor: The frequencies of hyperexpanded clones fell over the following months, and after one year, T-cell counts and TCRbeta diversity were mostly attributed to newly produced T cells. In some patients, the high TCRbeta diversity seen at day 60 was put down to recipient T cells and intrathymic progenitors that had survived conditioning. About two months after transplant, the apparently early recovery of alphabetaT-cell counts reportedly depended on just several hundred clones that had expanded rapidly and came from non-depleted graft cells.

CDR1 and CDR2, looked up from the germline V gene, are SGHRS and YFSETQ. V sheds 3 bases and J sheds 2 bases, leaving 11 bases between their ends. The cysteine opens and the phenylalanine closes a CDR3 of 14 amino acids. Of all the DNA, just the CDR3 is kept, 42 bases in frame from base 1. Reading the label with the study, this specimen's treatment or condition is: allogeneic hematopoietic cell transplantation with graft depleted of TCRalphabeta T cells and CD19 B cells. TCRalphabeta/CD19-depleted allogeneic hematopoietic cell grafts were given to the transplant recipients, all of whom were children. The library was produced with PCR. For sequencing, an Illumina HiSeq 2500 was employed. To normalize quantification of the TCRbeta repertoire, the TCR libraries were built with molecular barcoding that relied on unique molecular identifiers. The raw public data were reprocessed by TCRdb itself: fastp quality trimming at Q25, MiXCR clonotype calling, in-frame beta chains only. Every CDR3 protein is listed once, alongside the most common genes and DNA of its rows. The sample has hundreds of thousands of distinct CDR3 sequences on record, under 20% of them singletons. The top ten clonotypes cover under 30% of the sample.

This TCR came from a boy less than two years old who had a stem cell transplant for Wiskott-Aldrich syndrome, so the T cells may come from the graft donor. Recombination joined TRBV5-1 with TRBJ1-2; TRBD1 is possibly the D segment (6 matching bases). The material was PBMCs, mostly from graft donor cells, obtained 360 days after TCRalphabeta/CD19-depleted stem cell transplant. The DNA sequence is given as TGCGCCAGCAGCTCTCCGGGACAAAACTATGGCTACACCTTC. Protein translation: CASSSPGQNYGYTF. The full variable domain, with segments outside the CDR3 supplied by the reference TRBV5-1 and TRBJ1-2 proteins, appears as KAGVTQTPRYLIKTRGQQVTLSCSPISGHRSVSWYQQTPGQGLQFLFEYFSETQRNKGNFPGRFSGRQFSNSRSEMNVSTLELGDSALYLCASSSPGQNYGYTFGSGTRLTVV.